What follows describes a single T cell receptor (beta chain). The antigen remains unidentified. This entry is derived from a study of T cells after yellow fever vaccination. General study results and limits: Just a small share of clonotypes turned up in the CD4 compartment as well as the CD8 compartment.

V lost 5 bases and J lost 3, with 22 bases in between. Per germline, CDR1 ENHRY and CDR2 SYGVKD. The CDR3 length is 17 residues. TCRdb analysed the 5' RACE reads with MiXCR anew, one entry per CDR3 protein. The sample has 300,000 to 350,000 distinct CDR3 sequences, approximately 4% seen once. The chain recombines TRBV10-3 with TRBJ1-1, with D tentatively TRBD1 (5 bases). The sequencing used PBMCs, collected 5 days after the yellow fever booster vaccination. The sequence came from a man in his late teens or twenties who received the YFV17D yellow fever vaccine. The CDR3 bases are TGTGCCATCAGTCCAAAACCCCCAGCAGGGCCTGACACTGAAGCTTTCTTT. Translated, it gives CAISPKPPAGPDTEAFF.